Below, one T cell receptor beta chain is given with its context. Its antigen is currently unknown. The data are from a study of shared clonotypes between healthy human individuals. Study summary: For every donor, three CD4 naive, three CD4 memory, two CD8 naive and one CD8 memory plates were used. Whole-study results and caveats: The authors sampled blood alone, and tissue repertoires likely differ.

The naive CD8 fraction comprised CD45RO-negative cells positively selected for CCR7 and excluded terminally differentiated effector memory CD45RA+ cells. Profiled with immunoSEQ multiplex PCR; TCRdb holds only in-frame clones, not every one. The table has 1.5 million to 2.5 million clones, roughly 94% seen once. Per the germline V gene, CDR1 is LGHNA and CDR2 is YSLEER. CDR3 length equals 13 residues. V lost 4 bases, J lost 9 bases, and 13 bases lay in between. The chain carries TRBV4-3 and TRBJ1-5, with D unresolved. Material for sequencing was naive CD8+ T cells sorted from blood. The source of this sequence is a man in his late teens or twenties in good health. The CDR3 loop reads CASSPTTVGPQHF. The CDR3 DNA reads as TGCGCCAGCAGCCCAACCACCGTCGGGCCCCAGCATTTT.